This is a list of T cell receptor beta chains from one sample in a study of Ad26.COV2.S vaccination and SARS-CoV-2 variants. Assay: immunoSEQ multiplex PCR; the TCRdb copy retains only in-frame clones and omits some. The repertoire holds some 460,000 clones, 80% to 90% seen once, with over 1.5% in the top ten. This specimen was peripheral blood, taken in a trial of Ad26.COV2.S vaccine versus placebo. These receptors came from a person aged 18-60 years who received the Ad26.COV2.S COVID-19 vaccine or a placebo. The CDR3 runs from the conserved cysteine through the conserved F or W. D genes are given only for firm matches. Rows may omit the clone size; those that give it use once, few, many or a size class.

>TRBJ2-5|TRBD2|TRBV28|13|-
TGTGCCAGCAGTTTGCGGGAGCGGGAGACCCAGTACTTC
CASSLRERETQYF
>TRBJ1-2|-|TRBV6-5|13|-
TGTGCCAGCAGTTACTCGGGGGGAGGCGGCTACACCTTC
CASSYSGGGGYTF
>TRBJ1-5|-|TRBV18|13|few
TGTGCCAGCTCACCAGGGAGCCAACAGCCCCAGCATTTT
CASSPGSQQPQHF
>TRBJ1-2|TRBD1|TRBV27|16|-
TGTGCCAGCAGTCCCCGATACGACAGGGCAAACTATGGCTACACCTTC
CASSPRYDRANYGYTF
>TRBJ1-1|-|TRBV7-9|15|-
TGTGCCAGCAGCTTAGGAGCAGTTGGGGACACTGAAGCTTTCTTT
CASSLGAVGDTEAFF
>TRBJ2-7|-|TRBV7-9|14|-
TGTGCCAGCAGCTTAGGAATGGGGTTGTACGAGCAGTACTTC
CASSLGMGLYEQYF
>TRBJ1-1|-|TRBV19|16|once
TGTGCCAGTACCCCCCTTAGAGCCAAAGTGAACACTGAAGCTTTCTTT
CASTPLRAKVNTEAFF
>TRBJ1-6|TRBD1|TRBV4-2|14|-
TGTGCCAGCAGCCAAGACAGGGGGAGTTCACCCCTCCACTTT
CASSQDRGSSPLHF
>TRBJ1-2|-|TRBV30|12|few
TGTGCCTGGAGCCCGGCCGCTTATGGCTACACCTTC
CAWSPAAYGYTF
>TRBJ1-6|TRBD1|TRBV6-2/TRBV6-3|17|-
TGTGCCAGCAGTTACTTTCCGGGACAGGGTCTTAATTCACCCCTCCACTTT
CASSYFPGQGLNSPLHF
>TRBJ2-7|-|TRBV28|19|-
TGTGCCAGCAGTTTATTGATTGGTTCAGGGCAGAGGGGTTCCTACGAGCAGTACTTC
CASSLLIGSGQRGSYEQYF
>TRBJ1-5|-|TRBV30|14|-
TGTGCCTGGAGTGTCAAGGCTAGCAATCAGCCCCAGCATTTT
CAWSVKASNQPQHF
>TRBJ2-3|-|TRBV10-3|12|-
TGTGCCATTGGACCCGATCCAGATACGCAGTATTTT
CAIGPDPDTQYF
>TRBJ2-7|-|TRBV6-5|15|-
TGTGCCAGCAGCCTATCCGGGACCCCCTCCTACGAGCAGTACTTC
CASSLSGTPSYEQYF
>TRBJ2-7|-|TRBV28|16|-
TGTGCCAGCAGTTCCCCGCGGGGCAGGTTAACCTACGAGCAGTACTTC
CASSSPRGRLTYEQYF
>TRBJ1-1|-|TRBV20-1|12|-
TGCAGTGCTAGTCCACAGCTACCTGAAGCTTTCTTT
CSASPQLPEAFF
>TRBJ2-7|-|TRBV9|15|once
TGTGCCAGCAGCGTAGTGGGGACTCCACCTTACGAGCAGTACTTC
CASSVVGTPPYEQYF
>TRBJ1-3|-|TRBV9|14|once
TGTGCCAGCAGCGTATCAGGGGTTGAAAACACCATATATTTT
CASSVSGVENTIYF
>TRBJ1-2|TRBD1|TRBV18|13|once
TGTGCCAGCTCACCTACAGGGGGCGATGGCTACACCTTC
CASSPTGGDGYTF
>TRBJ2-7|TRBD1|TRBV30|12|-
TGTGCCTGGAGTGGAGGGACAGGGGATCGGTACTTC
CAWSGGTGDRYF
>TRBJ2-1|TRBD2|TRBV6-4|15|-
TGTGCCAGCAGCATGACTAGCGCCGGAAACAATGAGCAGTTCTTC
CASSMTSAGNNEQFF
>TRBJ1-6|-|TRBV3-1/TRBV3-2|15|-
TGTGCCAGCAGCCAAGTCTTGAGAAATAATTCACCCCTCCACTTT
CASSQVLRNNSPLHF
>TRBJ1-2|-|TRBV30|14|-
TGTGCCTGGATGAGGACGCGGACTAACTATGGCTACACCTTC
CAWMRTRTNYGYTF
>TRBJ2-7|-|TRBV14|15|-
TGTGCCAGCAGCCAAAGGAGGGAGAAAGCCTACGAGCAGTACTTC
CASSQRREKAYEQYF
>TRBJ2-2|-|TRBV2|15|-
TGTGCCAGCAGTGGGTCTATGGGGGGAACCGGGGAGCTGTTTTTT
CASSGSMGGTGELFF
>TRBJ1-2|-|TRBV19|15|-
TGTGCCAGTAGTATTGTGGCGGGGGAGAGCTATGGCTACACCTTC
CASSIVAGESYGYTF
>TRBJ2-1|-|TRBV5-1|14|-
TGCGCCAGCAGCTTCACGGGGTCCTACAATGAGCAGTTCTTC
CASSFTGSYNEQFF
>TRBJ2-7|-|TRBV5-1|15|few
TGCGCCAGCAGCCCCCTCTACGGAAGCTCCTACGAGCAGTACTTC
CASSPLYGSSYEQYF
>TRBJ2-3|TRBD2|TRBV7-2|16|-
TGTGCCAGCAGCTCCGGTCTAGCGGGGGGGTTGGGTACGCAGTATTTT
CASSSGLAGGLGTQYF
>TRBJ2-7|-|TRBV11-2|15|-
TGTGCCAGCAGCCTCCGTGGGGGGTTCTCCTACGAGCAGTACTTC
CASSLRGGFSYEQYF